Sequencing of this TCR beta chain was carried out in a study of T cell repertoires in ileal Crohn's disease. Study-wide context: Patients had a median roughly 8-year disease duration, and roughly 32% were active smokers.

The study's findings and limits: Endoscopic recurrence occurred in every patient whose clonality exceeded 26.8%. Compared with non-smokers, active smokers at surgery showed more clonal expansions.

This CDR3 region has 14 residues. Germline V gene data show CDR1 as SEHNR and CDR2 as FQNEAQ (reference sequence). V lost 2 bases to trimming and J lost 5 bases, with 13 bases between them. As for this clone: Its cognate antigen is unknown.

Each sample's TCRB immunosequencing used 500 to 550 nanograms of biopsy DNA. Clones were read by immunoSEQ multiplex PCR, and TCRdb kept only the in-frame ones, dropping some. This repertoire shows more than 11,000 clones, roughly 80% found once; its top ten account for approximately 4%. The sequenced sample consisted of ileal tissue. This rearrangement joins TRBV7-9 to TRBJ2-7, with a weak D call TRBD1 (5 bases). This clonotype was obtained from an adult with Crohn's disease. The DNA for the CDR3 is TGTGCCAGCAGCTTAACTTGGGGCGGAGACGAGCAGTACTTC. This translates into CASSLTWGGDEQYF. The variable domain in full, with the rest retrieved from reference TRBV7-9 and TRBJ2-7, is DTGVSQNPRHKITKRGQNVTFRCDPISEHNRLYWYRQTLGQGPEFLTYFQNEAQLEKSRLLSDRFSAERPKGSFSTLEIQRTEQGDSAMYLCASSLTWGGDEQYFGPGTRLTVT.